This record concerns one T cell receptor (beta chain) sequence. Its specificity is unknown. CDR3 length equals 12 residues. CDR1 is GTSNPN, CDR2 SVGIG, per germline (reference sequence). Trimming removed 4 bases at V and 8 bases at J, with 14 bases between. This sample was taken from a study of CD8 T cells in Susac syndrome. Study results and limitations: It was acknowledged in the study that its TCR sequencing and HLA analysis involved a relatively small number of individuals.

Random hexamers were used to reverse transcribe an amount of roughly 0.45 to 1 ug RNA. The authors amplified TCR beta CDR3 across 54 Vbeta and 13 Jbeta using immunoSEQ multiplex PCR. TCRdb fed the immunoSEQ multiplex PCR reads into MiXCR, producing one record per CDR3 protein. The table has about 60,000 distinct CDR3 sequences, more than 90% seen once. TCR beta was sequenced from blood CD8+ and CD4+ T cells. TEMRA cells were FACS-enriched, and CD8+ and CD4+ T cells were isolated negatively. The material sequenced was CD8+ T cells from PBMCs. This clonotype originated in a human donor in good health. The chain employs TRBV30 and TRBJ1-2; D unclear. The CDR3 nucleotides are TGTGCCTGGAATGAGGGCTCCGGGGGCTACACCTTC. This translates into CAWNEGSGGYTF.